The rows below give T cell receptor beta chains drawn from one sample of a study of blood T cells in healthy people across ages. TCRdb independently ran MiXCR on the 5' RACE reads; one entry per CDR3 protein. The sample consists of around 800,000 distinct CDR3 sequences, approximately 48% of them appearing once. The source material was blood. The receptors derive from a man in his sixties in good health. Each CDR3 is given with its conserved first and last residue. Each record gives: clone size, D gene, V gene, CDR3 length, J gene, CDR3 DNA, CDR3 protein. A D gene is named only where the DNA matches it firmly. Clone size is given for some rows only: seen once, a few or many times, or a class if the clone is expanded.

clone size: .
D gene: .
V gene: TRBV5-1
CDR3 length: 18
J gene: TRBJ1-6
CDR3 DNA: TGCGCCAGCAGCTTGGGAGGGGATTACAGCTCCTATAATTCACCCCTCCACTTT
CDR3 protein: CASSLGGDYSSYNSPLHF

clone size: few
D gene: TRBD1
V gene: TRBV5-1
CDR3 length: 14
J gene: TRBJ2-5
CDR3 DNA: TGCGCCAGCAGCGGGGGACAGGGCGGTGAGACCCAGTACTTC
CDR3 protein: CASSGGQGGETQYF

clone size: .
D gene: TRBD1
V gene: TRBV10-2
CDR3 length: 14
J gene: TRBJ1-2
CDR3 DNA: TGCGCCAGCAGTGAATATCTGACAGGGATCGGCTACACCTTC
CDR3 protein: CASSEYLTGIGYTF

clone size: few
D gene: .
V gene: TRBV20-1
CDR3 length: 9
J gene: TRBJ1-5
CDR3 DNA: TGCAGTACTGGGAAACCCCAGCATTTT
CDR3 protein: CSTGKPQHF

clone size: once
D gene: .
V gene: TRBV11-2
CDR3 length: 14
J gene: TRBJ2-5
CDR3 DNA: TGTGCCACCTCAACCCTGGTAGAGAGGGAGACCCAGTACTTC
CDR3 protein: CATSTLVERETQYF

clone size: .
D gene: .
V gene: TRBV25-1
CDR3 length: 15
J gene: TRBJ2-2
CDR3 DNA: TGTGCCAGCAGTGATGATGCAAAGAACACCGGGGAGCTGTTTTTT
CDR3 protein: CASSDDAKNTGELFF

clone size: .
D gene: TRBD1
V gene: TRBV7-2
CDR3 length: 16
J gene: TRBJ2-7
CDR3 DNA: TGTGCCAGCAGCGCCTCCGGGACAGGGAAGCGCTACGAGCAGTACTTC
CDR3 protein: CASSASGTGKRYEQYF

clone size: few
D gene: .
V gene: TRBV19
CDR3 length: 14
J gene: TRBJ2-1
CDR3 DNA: TGTGCCAGTAGTATCCGGCAGTCTTACAATGAGCAGTTCTTC
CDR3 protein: CASSIRQSYNEQFF

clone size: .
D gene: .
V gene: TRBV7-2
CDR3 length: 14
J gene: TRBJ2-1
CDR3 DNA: TGTGCCAGCAGCCTTTTCGACGTAGGGGAACACAAGTTCTTC
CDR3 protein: CASSLFDVGEHKFF

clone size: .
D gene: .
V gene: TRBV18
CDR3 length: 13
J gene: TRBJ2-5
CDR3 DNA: TGTGCCAGCTCACCAGAGTTCGCGGAGACCCAGTACTTC
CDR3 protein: CASSPEFAETQYF

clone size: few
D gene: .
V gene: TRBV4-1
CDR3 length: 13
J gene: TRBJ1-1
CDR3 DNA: TGCGCCAGCAGCCAAACTCCCGAGGGAGAAGCTTTCTTT
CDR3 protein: CASSQTPEGEAFF

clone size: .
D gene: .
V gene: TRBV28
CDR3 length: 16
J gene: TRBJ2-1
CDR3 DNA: TGTGCCAGCAGTCCACAACAGGGAAGCTCCTACAATGAGCAGTTCTTC
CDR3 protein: CASSPQQGSSYNEQFF

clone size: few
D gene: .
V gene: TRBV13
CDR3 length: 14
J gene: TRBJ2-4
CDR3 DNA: TGTGCCAGCAGCTTGGGGACTTCCGATGGGGAGCAGTACTTC
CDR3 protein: CASSLGTSDGEQYF

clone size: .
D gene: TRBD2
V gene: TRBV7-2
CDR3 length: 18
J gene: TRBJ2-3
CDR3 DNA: TGTGCCAGCAGCGCCCGAGGACTAGCGGGAGATTTCACAGATACGCAGTATTTT
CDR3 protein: CASSARGLAGDFTDTQYF

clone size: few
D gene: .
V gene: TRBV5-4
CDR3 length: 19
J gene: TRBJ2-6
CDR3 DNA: TGTGCCAGCAGCTTGCTTGAAAGCGGGCTCATCTCTGGGGCCAACGTCCTGACTTTC
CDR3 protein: CASSLLESGLISGANVLTF

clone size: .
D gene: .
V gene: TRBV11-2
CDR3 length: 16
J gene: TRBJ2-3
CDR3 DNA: TGTGCCAGCAGCCTCGTGGGGGGGGCGCCCACAGGTACGCAGTATTTT
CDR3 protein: CASSLVGGAPTGTQYF

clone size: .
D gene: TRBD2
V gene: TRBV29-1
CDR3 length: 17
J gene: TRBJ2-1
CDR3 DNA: TGCAGCGTTGAACCAACCCTCGGGGAGGGAACCTACAATGAGCAGTTCTTC
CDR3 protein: CSVEPTLGEGTYNEQFF

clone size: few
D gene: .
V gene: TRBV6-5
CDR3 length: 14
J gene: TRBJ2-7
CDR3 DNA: TGTGCCAGCAGTCCTACCCGGGACACCTACGAGCAGTACTTC
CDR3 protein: CASSPTRDTYEQYF

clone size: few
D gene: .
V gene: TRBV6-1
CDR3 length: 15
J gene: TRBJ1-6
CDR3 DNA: TGTGCCAGCAGTGCTGCGGACAGATATAATTCACCCCTCCACTTT
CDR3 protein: CASSAADRYNSPLHF

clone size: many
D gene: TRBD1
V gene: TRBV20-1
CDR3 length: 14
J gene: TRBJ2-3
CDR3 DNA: TGCAGTGCTAGAATCCTACAGGGGAAGAATACGCAGTATTTT
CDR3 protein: CSARILQGKNTQYF

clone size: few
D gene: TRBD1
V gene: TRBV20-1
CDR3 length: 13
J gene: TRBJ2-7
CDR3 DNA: TGCAGTGCTAGGGGACAGGGAGGTAACGAGCAGTACTTC
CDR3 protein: CSARGQGGNEQYF

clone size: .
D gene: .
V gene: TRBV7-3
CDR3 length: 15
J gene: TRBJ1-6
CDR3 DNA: TGTGCCAGCAGCTCTACAGGGTTGAAAAATTCACCCCTCCACTTT
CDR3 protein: CASSSTGLKNSPLHF

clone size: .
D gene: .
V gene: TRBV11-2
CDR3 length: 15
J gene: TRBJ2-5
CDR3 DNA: TGTGCCAGCAGCTTAGTAAACAGGGACCCGGAGACCCAGTACTTC
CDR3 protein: CASSLVNRDPETQYF

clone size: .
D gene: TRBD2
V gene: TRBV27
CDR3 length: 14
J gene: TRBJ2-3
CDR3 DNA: TGTGCCAGCAGTCGCTCCCGGGGGGAAAGTACGCAGTATTTT
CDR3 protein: CASSRSRGESTQYF

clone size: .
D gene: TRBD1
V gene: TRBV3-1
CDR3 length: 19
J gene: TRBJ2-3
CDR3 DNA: TGTGCCGGCAGCCAAACCAGGACAGGGGCAAACTCGAGACCAGATACGCAGTATTTT
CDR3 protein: CAGSQTRTGANSRPDTQYF

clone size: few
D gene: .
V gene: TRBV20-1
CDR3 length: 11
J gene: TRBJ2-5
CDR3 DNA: TGCAGTGCAGGGCCTCCAGGGACCCAGTACTTC
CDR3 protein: CSAGPPGTQYF

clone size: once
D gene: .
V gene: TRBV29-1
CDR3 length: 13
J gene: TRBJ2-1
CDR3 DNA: TGCAACGTTGGTGGAGGCTCCTACAATGAGCAGTTCTTC
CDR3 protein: CNVGGGSYNEQFF

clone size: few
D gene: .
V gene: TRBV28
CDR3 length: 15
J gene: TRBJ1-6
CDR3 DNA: TGTGCCAGCTCCCAGGGTGGCTCCTATAATTCACCCCTCCACTTT
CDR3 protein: CASSQGGSYNSPLHF

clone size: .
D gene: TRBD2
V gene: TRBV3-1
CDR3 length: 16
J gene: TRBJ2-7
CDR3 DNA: TGTGCCAGCAGCCAAGATCTAGCGGGGAACTCCTACGAGCAGTACTTC
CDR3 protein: CASSQDLAGNSYEQYF

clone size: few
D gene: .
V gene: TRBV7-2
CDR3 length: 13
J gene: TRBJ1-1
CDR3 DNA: TGTGCCAGCAGCTCCTCCCTTTACACTGAAGCTTTCTTT
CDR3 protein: CASSSSLYTEAFF

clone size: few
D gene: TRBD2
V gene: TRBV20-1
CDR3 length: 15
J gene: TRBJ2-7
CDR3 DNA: TGCAGTGCCCGGCGGGGGGCGAGCTCCTACAATGAGCAGTACTTC
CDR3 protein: CSARRGASSYNEQYF

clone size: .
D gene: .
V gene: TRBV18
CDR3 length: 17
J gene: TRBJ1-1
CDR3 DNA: TGTGCCAGCTCACCTCCATGGGGGCACCTATTGAACACTGAAGCTTTCTTT
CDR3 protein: CASSPPWGHLLNTEAFF

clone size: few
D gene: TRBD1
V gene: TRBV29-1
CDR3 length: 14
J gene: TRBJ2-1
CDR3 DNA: TGCAGCGTCGAAGGACAGGGCAAACGCAATGAGCAGTTCTTC
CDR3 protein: CSVEGQGKRNEQFF

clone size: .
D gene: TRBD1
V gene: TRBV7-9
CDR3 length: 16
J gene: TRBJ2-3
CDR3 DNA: TGTGCCAGCAGCTCTGCGGGACAGGGGGCCACTGATACGCAGTATTTT
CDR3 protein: CASSSAGQGATDTQYF

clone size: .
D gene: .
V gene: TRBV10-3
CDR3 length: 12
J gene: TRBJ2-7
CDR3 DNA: TGTGCCATCACCGTGACAGTAGACGAGCAGTACTTC
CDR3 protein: CAITVTVDEQYF

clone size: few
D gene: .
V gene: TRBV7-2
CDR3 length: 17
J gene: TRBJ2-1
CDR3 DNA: TGTGCCAGCAGCTTAGCGTTTTCGGGGAGCTCCTACAATGAGCAGTTCTTC
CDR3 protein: CASSLAFSGSSYNEQFF

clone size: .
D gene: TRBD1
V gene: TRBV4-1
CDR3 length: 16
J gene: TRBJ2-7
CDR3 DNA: TGCGCCAGCAGCCAAGCCTGGGACAGGTCCTCCTACGAGCAGTACTTC
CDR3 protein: CASSQAWDRSSYEQYF

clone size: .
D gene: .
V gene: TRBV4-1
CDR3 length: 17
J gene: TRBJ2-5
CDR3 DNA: TGCGCCAGCAGCCAAGATACGGGGGGCAGATCGCAAAAGACCCAGTACTTC
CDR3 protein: CASSQDTGGRSQKTQYF

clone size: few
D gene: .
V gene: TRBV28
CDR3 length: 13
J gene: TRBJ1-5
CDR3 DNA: TGTGCCAGCAGTTGGACACAGAATCAGCCCCAGCATTTT
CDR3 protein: CASSWTQNQPQHF

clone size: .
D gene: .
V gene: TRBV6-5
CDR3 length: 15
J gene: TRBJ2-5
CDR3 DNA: TGTGCCAGCAGTTACTCTGGCAGGGGTTGGGAGACCCAGTACTTC
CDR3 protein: CASSYSGRGWETQYF

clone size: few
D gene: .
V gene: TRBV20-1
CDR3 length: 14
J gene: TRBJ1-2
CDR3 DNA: TGCAGTGCTAAGGGGCGGGATAGTAACTATGGCTACACCTTC
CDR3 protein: CSAKGRDSNYGYTF